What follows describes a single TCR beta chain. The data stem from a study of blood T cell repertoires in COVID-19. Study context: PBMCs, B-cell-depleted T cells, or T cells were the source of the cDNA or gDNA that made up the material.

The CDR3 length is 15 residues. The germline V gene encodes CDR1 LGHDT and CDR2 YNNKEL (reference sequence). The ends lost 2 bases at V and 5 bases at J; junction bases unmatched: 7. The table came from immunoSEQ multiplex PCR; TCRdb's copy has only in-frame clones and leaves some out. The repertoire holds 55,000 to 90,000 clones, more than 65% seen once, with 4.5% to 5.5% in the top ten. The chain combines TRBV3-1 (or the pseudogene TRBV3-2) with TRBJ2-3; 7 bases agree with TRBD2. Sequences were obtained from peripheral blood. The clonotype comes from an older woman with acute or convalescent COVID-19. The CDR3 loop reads CASSQNNGGLDTQYF. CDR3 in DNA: TGTGCCAGCAGCCAAAACAACGGGGGGTTAGATACGCAGTATTTT.